The rows below give T cell receptor beta chains drawn from one sample of a study of cytomegalovirus exposure and HLA in healthy donors. The method was immunoSEQ multiplex PCR; TCRdb's version includes in-frame clones alone and lacks a portion of them. The sample carries some 170,000 clones, 75% to 85% recorded once. The specimen sequenced was PBMCs. Receptors were obtained from a young woman in good health and CMV-seropositive. Each CDR3 is given without its conserved first and last residue. Each record gives: CDR3 length, V gene, clone size, CDR3 protein. Clone size is given for some rows only: seen once, a few or many times, or a class if the clone is expanded.

>14|TRBV7-2|-
ASSPWTSQFAYEQY
>12|TRBV5-4|few
ASSVRQGAHEQY
>14|TRBV19|-
ASSIGAPSSGNTIY
>9|TRBV20-1|once
SAIVLVGYT
>15|TRBV25-1|-
ASSAESLAGVNNEQF
>12|TRBV6-5|-
ASSYTLAGVEQY
>14|TRBV5-6|once
ASSLPRGPSYNEQF
>12|TRBV29-1|once
SVEEDRVYNEQF
>12|TRBV28|-
ASSLPNKGQPQH
>13|TRBV19|-
ASSAGTGGSYEQY
>12|TRBV4-1|-
ASSQDEEDTEAF
>11|TRBV6-1|-
ASTQGQGTEAF
>11|TRBV27|-
ASSQLGGQPQH
>15|TRBV21-1|-
ASSKPVEGQLNTEAF
>13|TRBV7-2|-
ASSSDRVGPNEQF
>14|TRBV7-8|-
ASSPRKRGGLETQY
>12|TRBV5-4|-
ASSFGLAEETQY
>9|TRBV21-1|-
ASVSEETQY
>14|TRBV12-2|-
ASRLVGPHCPYEQY
>12|TRBV28|-
ASSLAPRNEKLF
>13|TRBV6-5|-
ASSYSARVVEKPF
>10|TRBV19|few
ASSQASGGYT
>12|TRBV7-2|few
ASSTPLERETQY
>11|TRBV10-1|-
ASSESRGTEAF
>9|TRBV20-1|-
SARGPGGQH
>15|TRBV27|-
ASSFVLAGGPSYEQY
>9|TRBV2|-
AGQGTEKLF
>14|TRBV30|-
AWSVSFTGGKNTIY
>14|TRBV2|-
ASRSRTTQGNTEAF
>13|TRBV5-1|-
ASSQQGAGNTEAF
>16|TRBV2|-
ASSVPKIGGSPNSPLH
>14|TRBV7-8|once
ASSFGGGLNTDTQY
>11|TRBV6-4|once
ASSQGPRQPQH
>11|TRBV27|-
ASSPWPGEGYT
>16|TRBV5-1|few
ASSSIDRTGTGAYEQY
>15|TRBV18|-
ASSPENEGTTNEKLF
>14|TRBV4-2|once
ASSQLAGGSSYEQY
>13|TRBV7-8|once
ASSNKRQVTYEQY
>12|TRBV5-4|-
ASSQKTMNTEAF
>14|TRBV19|-
ASSMGQGVPRYGYT
>12|TRBV6-5|-
ASSRGTGGGGYT
>15|TRBV4-3|-
ASSQDGGSGGRDTQY
>16|TRBV4-2|-
ASSQAPGQGAQGYGYT
>11|TRBV7-3|-
ASSLQQNTEAF
>10|TRBV11-2|-
ASSSRETEAF
>10|TRBV7-9|-
ASSLPSQPQH
>16|TRBV4-1|-
ASSQEMGGTSPRGEQF
>14|TRBV19|-
ASSKRTGGSNQPQH